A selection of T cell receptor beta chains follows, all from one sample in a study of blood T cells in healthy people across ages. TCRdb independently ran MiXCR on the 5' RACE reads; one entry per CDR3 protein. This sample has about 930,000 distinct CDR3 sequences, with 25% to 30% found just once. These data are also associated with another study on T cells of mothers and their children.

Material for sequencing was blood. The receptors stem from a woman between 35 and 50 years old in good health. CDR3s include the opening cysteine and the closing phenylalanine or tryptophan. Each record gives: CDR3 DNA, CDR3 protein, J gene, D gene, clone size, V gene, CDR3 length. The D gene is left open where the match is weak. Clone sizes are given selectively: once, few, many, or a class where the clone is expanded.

TGTGCCAGCAGTTATAACGGACCGGGGGAGCAGTACTTC	CASSYNGPGEQYF	TRBJ2-5	NA	NA	TRBV6-2/TRBV6-3	13
TGTGCCAGCAGGGCCCGGGACAACTTTCAGCCCCAGCATTTT	CASRARDNFQPQHF	TRBJ1-5	NA	NA	TRBV6-5	14
TGTGCCTGCAGTGGACTGGGCGCGACTGAAGCTTTCTTT	CACSGLGATEAFF	TRBJ1-1	NA	NA	TRBV6-5	13
TGCAGTGCTAAGGTTGAAGGGGCCAACGTCCTGACTTTC	CSAKVEGANVLTF	TRBJ2-6	NA	few	TRBV20-1	13
TGTGCCAGCAGGCCGACTAGCGGACGCACAGATACGGAGTATTTT	CASRPTSGRTDTEYF	TRBJ2-3	TRBD2	few	TRBV12-3/TRBV12-4	15
TGTGCCAGCAGTTACGCTAGCGGCTCTTACGAGCAGTACTTC	CASSYASGSYEQYF	TRBJ2-7	TRBD2	NA	TRBV7-3	14
TGTGCCAGCAGGGGCACTTTTGAGCAGTACTTC	CASRGTFEQYF	TRBJ2-7	NA	few	TRBV2	11
TGTGCCAGCAGTTTACTCATACCTTCACCCCTCCACTTT	CASSLLIPSPLHF	TRBJ1-6	NA	few	TRBV28	13
TGTGCCAGCAGTTTGATAAGGGGCGCAGATACGCAGTATTTT	CASSLIRGADTQYF	TRBJ2-3	NA	few	TRBV28	14
TGTGCCAGCAGCCCCACCGGGACCCCGGGAATGACCCAGTACTTC	CASSPTGTPGMTQYF	TRBJ2-5	NA	many	TRBV7-9	15
TGTGCCAGCAGCTTAGGGTTTGCGGGTTCACCCCTCCACTTT	CASSLGFAGSPLHF	TRBJ1-6	NA	few	TRBV7-9	14
TGTGCCACCAGTGATCCCCAGTACGGGGGGCCTAACACCGGGGAGCTGTTTTTT	CATSDPQYGGPNTGELFF	TRBJ2-2	NA	NA	TRBV24-1	18